A selection of T cell receptor beta chains follows, all from one sample in a study of technical replicates of blood from four donors. Using immunoSEQ multiplex PCR, the repertoire was profiled, and TCRdb retains in-frame clones only, with some absent. The data show about 75,000 clones, about 97% seen once. Sequenced: T cells isolated from PBMCs. The receptors here all came from a human donor in good health. The conserved cysteine and the conserved F or W are not part of the CDR3 here. A D gene is named only where the DNA matches it firmly.

D	V	CDR3
TRBD1	TRBV6-5	ATQDRALNEKLF
TRBD2	TRBV23-1	ASSQSQGLGEQY
TRBD2	TRBV5-1	ASSLGGGEGSYNEQF
TRBD1	TRBV15	ATSRPGGSSGYT
-	TRBV27	ASSFGGASSYNEQF
TRBD2	TRBV5-6	ASSLGGRQNTGELF
-	TRBV6-1	ASSVVLGDGYT
-	TRBV2	ASRSQETQY
-	TRBV19	ASSGRGRHYGYT
TRBD2	TRBV2	ASSLGLARGETQY
TRBD1	TRBV18	ASSPGGQGGYT
-	TRBV28	ASSLGSTEAF
-	TRBV30	AWSLDSSRSEAF
-	TRBV19	ASGGTGFNQPQH
TRBD2	TRBV6-5	ASSPAGGPYNEQF
TRBD2	TRBV28	ASSRERESSHEQY
TRBD2	TRBV11-3	ASSLDSQASGLSDTQY
TRBD2	TRBV29-1	SVDSPLRLAGEGEQF
-	TRBV9	ASSVVVGYYT
-	TRBV4-3	ASSFGPGEKLF
TRBD2	TRBV11-2	ASSLVEGLVYNEQF
-	TRBV9	ASSKTRGGGNTIY
-	TRBV6-6	ATWAQNYGYT
TRBD1	TRBV2	ASSRDREGGYT
-	TRBV27	ASSLFGGGTDTQY
-	TRBV6-4	ASSADINQPQH
-	TRBV27	ASSTQGGWIKGTGELF
TRBD2	TRBV27	ASNSKAGEAYNEQF
-	TRBV6-5	ASSYFSGRASNEQF
TRBD1	TRBV5-8	ASSPRQGRYEQY
-	TRBV10-2	ASSDRTFYGYT